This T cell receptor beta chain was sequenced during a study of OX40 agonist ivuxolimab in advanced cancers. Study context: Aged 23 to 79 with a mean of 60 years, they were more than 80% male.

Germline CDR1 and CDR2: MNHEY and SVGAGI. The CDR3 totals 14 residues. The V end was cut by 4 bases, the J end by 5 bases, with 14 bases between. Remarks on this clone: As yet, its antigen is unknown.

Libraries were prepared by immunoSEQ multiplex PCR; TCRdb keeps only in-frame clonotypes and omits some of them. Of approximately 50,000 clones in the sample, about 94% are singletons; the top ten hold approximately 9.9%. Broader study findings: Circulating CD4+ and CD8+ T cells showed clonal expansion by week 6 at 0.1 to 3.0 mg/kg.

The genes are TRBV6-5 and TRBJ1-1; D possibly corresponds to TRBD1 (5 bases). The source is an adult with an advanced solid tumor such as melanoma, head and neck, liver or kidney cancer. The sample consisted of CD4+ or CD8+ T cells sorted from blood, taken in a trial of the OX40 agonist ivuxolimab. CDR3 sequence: CASSWTSIGTEAFF. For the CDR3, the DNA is TGTGCCAGCAGTTGGACATCAATCGGGACTGAAGCTTTCTTT.